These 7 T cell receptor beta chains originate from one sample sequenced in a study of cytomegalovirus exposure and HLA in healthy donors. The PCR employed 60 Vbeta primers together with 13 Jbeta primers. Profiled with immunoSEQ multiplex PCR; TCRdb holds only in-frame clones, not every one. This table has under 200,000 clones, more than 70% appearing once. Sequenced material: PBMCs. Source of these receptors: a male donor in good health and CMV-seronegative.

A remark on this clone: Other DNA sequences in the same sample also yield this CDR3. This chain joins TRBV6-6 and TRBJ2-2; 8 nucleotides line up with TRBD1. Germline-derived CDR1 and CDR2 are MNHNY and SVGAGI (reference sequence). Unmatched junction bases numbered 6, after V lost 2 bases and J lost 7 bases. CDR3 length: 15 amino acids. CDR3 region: CASSYRRQGSGELFF. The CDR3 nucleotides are TGTGCCAGCAGTTACCGGCGACAGGGGAGCGGGGAGCTGTTTTTT.

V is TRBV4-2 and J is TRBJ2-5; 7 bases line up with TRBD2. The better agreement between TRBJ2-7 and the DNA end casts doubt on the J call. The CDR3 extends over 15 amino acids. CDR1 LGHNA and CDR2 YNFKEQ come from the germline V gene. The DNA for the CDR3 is TGTGCCAGCAGCCAAGATTGGGGGGGATCCTACGAGCAGTACTTC. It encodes CASSQDWGGSYEQYF.

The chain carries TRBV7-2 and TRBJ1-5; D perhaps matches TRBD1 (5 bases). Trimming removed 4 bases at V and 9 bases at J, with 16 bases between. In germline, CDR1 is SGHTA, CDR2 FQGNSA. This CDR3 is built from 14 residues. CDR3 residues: CASSSSGPSGPQHF. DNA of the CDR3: TGTGCCAGCAGCTCCTCAGGGCCGTCAGGGCCCCAGCATTTT. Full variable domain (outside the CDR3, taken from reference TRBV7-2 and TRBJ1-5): GAGVSQSPSNKVTEKGKDVELRCDPISGHTALYWYRQSLGQGLEFLIYFQGNSAPDKSGLPSDRFSAERTGGSVSTLTIQRTQQEDSAVYLCASSSSGPSGPQHFGDGTRLSIL.

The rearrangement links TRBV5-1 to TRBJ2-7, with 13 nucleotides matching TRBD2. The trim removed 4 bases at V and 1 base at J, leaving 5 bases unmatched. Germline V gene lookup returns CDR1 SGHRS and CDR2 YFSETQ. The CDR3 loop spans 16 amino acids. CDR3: CASSPGLAGVSYEQYF. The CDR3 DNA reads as TGCGCCAGCAGCCCTGGACTAGCGGGGGTGTCCTACGAGCAGTACTTC.

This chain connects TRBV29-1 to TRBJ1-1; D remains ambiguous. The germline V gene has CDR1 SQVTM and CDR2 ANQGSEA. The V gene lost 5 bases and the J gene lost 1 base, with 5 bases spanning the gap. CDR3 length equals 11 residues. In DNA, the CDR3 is TGCAGCGTTCTTTGGAACACTGAAGCTTTCTTT. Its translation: CSVLWNTEAFF.

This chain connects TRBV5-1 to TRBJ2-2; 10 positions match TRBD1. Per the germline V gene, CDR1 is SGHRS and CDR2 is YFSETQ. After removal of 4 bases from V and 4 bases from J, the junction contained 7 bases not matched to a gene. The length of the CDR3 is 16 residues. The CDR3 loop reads CASSPGTGVRTGELFF. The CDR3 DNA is TGCGCCAGCAGCCCAGGGACAGGGGTACGCACCGGGGAGCTGTTTTTT.

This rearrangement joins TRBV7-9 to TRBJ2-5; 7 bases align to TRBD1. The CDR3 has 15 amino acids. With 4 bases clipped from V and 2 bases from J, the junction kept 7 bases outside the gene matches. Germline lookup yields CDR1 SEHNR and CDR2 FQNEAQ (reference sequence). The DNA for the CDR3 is TGTGCCAGCAGCTACTACGGGACAGCACAAGAGACCCAGTACTTC. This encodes CASSYYGTAQETQYF.